A single sample gave rise to the 8 T cell receptor beta chains below, sequenced in a study of identical twins. TCRdb independently ran MiXCR on the 5' RACE reads; one entry per CDR3 protein. This table holds nearly 900,000 distinct CDR3 sequences, roughly 12% found once. These same records also appear under a second study, on yellow fever vaccine responses in identical twins.

Material for sequencing was PBMCs. Receptor source: a woman younger than 30 in good health.

The chain is built from TRBV11-2 and TRBJ2-1, with no clear D. V was shortened by 6 bases and J by 1 base, with 25 bases between the two germline ends. The CDR3 runs to 19 residues. Germline CDR1 is SGHAT and CDR2 is FQNNGV. The CDR3 sequence: CASSRTIGTTRASYNEQFF. The CDR3, as DNA: TGTGCCAGCAGTCGAACGATTGGAACAACCCGGGCTTCCTACAATGAGCAGTTCTTC.

V gene TRBV28 combines with J gene TRBJ2-5; 7 bases align to TRBD2. V gave up 5 bases and J gave up 2 bases; unmatched junction bases: 11. The CDR3 is made up of 16 amino acids. Germline loops: CDR1 MDHEN, CDR2 SYDVKM. The CDR3, as DNA: TGTGCCAGCAGTCCCTGGGACTATTTATCGCAAGAGACCCAGTACTTC. This encodes CASSPWDYLSQETQYF.

V and J are TRBV7-3 and TRBJ2-1; D remains unclear. The CDR3 is made up of 14 amino acids. Looked up from germline, CDR1 is SGHTA and CDR2 is FQGTGA. V was trimmed by 2 bases and J by 9 bases, leaving 14 bases between them. In DNA form, the CDR3 reads TGTGCCAGCAGCTTAGTGTTCAATCGAAGTGAGCAGTTCTTC. Its protein is CASSLVFNRSEQFF.

The chain joins TRBV18 to TRBJ2-7; D not certain. The germline V gene has CDR1 KGHSH and CDR2 LQKENI. V shed 1 base and J shed 3 bases, with 7 bases lying between them. This CDR3 is built from 13 residues. The CDR3 DNA follows: TGTGCCAGCTCACCACTGAGACACTACGAGCAGTACGTC. Its protein product is CASSPLRHYEQYV.

The genes are TRBV20-1 and TRBJ1-5, with 8 bases matching TRBD1. The V gene's germline CDR1 is DFQATT and CDR2 SNEGSKA (reference sequence). Trimming cost V 3 bases and J 5 bases; bases outside gene matches: 9. This CDR3 has 15 amino acids. CDR3 region: CSASVGQAFDQPQHF. Written as DNA, the CDR3 is TGCAGTGCTAGTGTGGGACAGGCGTTTGATCAGCCCCAGCATTTT.

This clonotype was picked up a small number of times. V gene TRBV29-1 combines with J gene TRBJ1-1; 7 positions agree with TRBD1. This CDR3 comprises 14 residues. J gave up 1 base and V 7 bases, and 9 bases lay outside the gene matches. Germline CDR1 SQVTM, CDR2 ANQGSEA. Here the CDR3 DNA reads TGCAGCGGCCGACGGGACAGTTGGAACACTGAAGCTTTCTTT. It translates to CSGRRDSWNTEAFF.

V is TRBV12-3 or TRBV12-4 and J is TRBJ1-4; the D gene is possibly TRBD1 (5 bases). CDR3 size: 14 residues. Between the trimmed V and J ends, which lost 9 bases and 0 bases, there was a span of 11 bases. The CDR3 here is CASTEGTTNEKLFF. CDR3 DNA sequence: TGTGCCAGTACTGAGGGGACAACTAATGAAAAACTGTTTTTT.

DNA for the CDR3: TGCAGTGCTAGAGATAGCGGGAGGGCGAACACCGGGGAGCTGTTTTTT. Translated: CSARDSGRANTGELFF. The chain is built from TRBV20-1 and TRBJ2-2; 11 nucleotides match TRBD2. The CDR3 has 16 amino acids. The trim removed 0 bases at V and 0 bases at J, leaving 0 bases unmatched. CDR1 is DFQATT, CDR2 SNEGSKA, per germline (reference sequence).